This T cell receptor beta chain was identified in a study of shared clonotypes between healthy human individuals (dated by TCRdb to the early 2020s). About the study as a whole: The cohort comprised a couple of women and a few men aged 18 to 49 years. For each donor, CD4 naive and CD4 memory were each given three plates, CD8 naive was given two plates, and CD8 memory was given one plate. The study deeply sequenced blood TCR repertoires of about 5 healthy adults to estimate repertoire size and the extent of clonotype sharing between individuals. Libraries were prepared and TCR repertoires were sequenced by different laboratories using diverse techniques, in order to increase sequencing depth and limit assay-specific biases. Leukapheresis yielded between about 0.9 and 8.9 billion PBMCs per donor.

The germline ends are 18 bases apart after V is trimmed by 7 bases and J by 4 bases. Reading the germline V gene gives CDR1 MDHEN and CDR2 SYDVKM. Including cysteine and phenylalanine, the CDR3 has 15 amino acids. Only the CDR3 DNA is retained, 45 bases long and in frame from the first base. Donors were healthy HIV-negative adults with no recently reported acute infections or vaccinations. Every donor was a Caucasian adult living in Nashville, Tennessee, USA. CD4+ T cells were enriched by magnetic negative selection; naive cells were then positively selected on CD45RA, and the negative fraction formed the memory subset. Blood was obtained by leukapheresis, after which PBMCs were separated by Ficoll-Histopaque density gradient centrifugation and cryopreserved in liquid nitrogen vapor phase. Analytical flow cytometry was used to check the purity and quantity of every magnetically sorted T cell population. Genomic DNA was isolated from every sorted fraction and measured by UV absorbance on a Nanodrop 2000c.

TCR CDR3 regions were amplified from genomic DNA by multiplex PCR using the deep immunoSEQ assay. For each cell subset, the extracted genomic DNA was distributed evenly across all wells of several immunoSEQ 96-well plates, and each plate served as one replicate. For sorted subsets, 150 to 250 ng of genomic DNA, equivalent to roughly 33,000 T cell genomes, went into each replicate PCR. The purified libraries were quantified using a Qubit 3.0 fluorometer, sized with a Bioanalyzer 2100, and then quantified again using the KAPA Library Quantification kit. A separate single-read 150-cycle Illumina NextSeq 550 flow cell was used to sequence each immunoSEQ 96-well plate. In the original analysis: Because the immunoSEQ output included only junctional sequences and no quality scores, the filtering could not be the same as the filtering used for full-length reads. To assign V/J genes and CDR3, sequences were annotated using PyIR, a Python wrapper for IgBLAST v1.9, with IMGT germline references. Reads with weak V/J assignments (E-value above 1e-6), missing CDR3, stop codons, out-of-frame junctions, or ambiguous translated residues were removed. V3J clonotypes were defined by identical inferred V gene, J gene, and CDR3 amino acid sequence. To compute the percentage overlap between repertoires, the number of shared unique clonotypes was divided by the size of the smaller repertoire. RTK rarefaction, the Chao1 estimator, and Recon v2.1 estimates of unobserved clonotypes were used to assess repertoire richness. Generation probabilities were computed with OLGA for all TCRbeta clonotypes obtained by the gDNA method from a handful of donors. Held by TCRdb, this immuneACCESS table contains in-frame sequences only and omits some clones. Under half of the omission traces to an unresolved V gene where checked; the cause of the rest is unknown. V and J calls and clone size follow that table, whereas D and trimming were derived from the DNA. This sample has 1,500,000 or so clones in its table, and around 95% of those were observed once. The leading ten clones occupy approximately 1% of the sample.

Broad study findings and their caveats: Sampling was restricted to blood, and TCR repertoires in tissues likely differ from the TCR repertoires found in blood. Larger estimated clonotype richness was generally found for naive subsets than for memory subsets. Clonotypes shared by all four sorted-subset donors showed higher generation probabilities than non-shared clonotypes. Because the study included only a small number of donors, the genetic and exposure-history diversity represented was limited. Rarefaction of sorted-subset datasets indicated incomplete sequencing despite the large sequencing depth. Across four donors, approximately 5% of naive CD4, over 3% of naive CD8, approximately 2.5% of memory CD4, and about 0.4% of memory CD8 clonotypes were shared. Pairwise subsampling indicated that sequencing depth was expected to affect the degree of clonotype sharing among donors.

Regarding this clone: Its antigen remains undetermined. It has no much larger one-base neighbor in the sample; base qualities were not kept.

The sample consisted of naive CD4+ T cells sorted from blood. The cell subset or site label on this specimen signifies: CD45RA+ positively selected. The chain links TRBV28 with TRBJ2-3; perhaps TRBD2 is the D gene, with 6 bases matching. This receptor was identified in a man under 40 in good health. The CDR3 here reads CASNLAGRWADTQYF. The DNA reads as follows: TGTGCCAGCAACCTAGCAGGGAGGTGGGCAGATACGCAGTATTTT.